A single sample gave rise to the 25 T cell receptor beta chains below, sequenced in a study of blood T cell repertoires in COVID-19. Sequenced by immunoSEQ multiplex PCR; TCRdb stores in-frame clones only, minus some. The repertoire has more than 350,000 clones, around 87% of them found once; the top ten carry under 11%. Material: peripheral blood. These receptors all come from a young woman with COVID-19, enrolled during active disease.

This clone was observed a single time. This chain connects TRBV6-5 to TRBJ2-7; a possible D gene is TRBD1 (5 bases). Germline V CDR1 and CDR2: MNHEY, SVGAGI. V lost 4 bases, J lost 0 bases, and 13 bases lay in between. The CDR3 sequence is 15 residues long. CDR3 nucleotides: TGTGCCAGCAGTTGGGGCACGACCACCTCCTACGAGCAGTACTTC. Amino acid sequence: CASSWGTTTSYEQYF.

This clone appeared once. The chain has TRBV3-1 (or the pseudogene TRBV3-2) and TRBJ2-5, with D unclear. The CDR3 sequence is 14 residues long. With 3 bases removed from V and 5 bases from J, the gap between germline ends came to 13 bases. Germline V gives CDR1 LGHDT, CDR2 YNNKEL (reference sequence). The CDR3 reads CASSQLPRPETQYF. The CDR3 coding sequence is TGTGCCAGCAGCCAGCTACCCAGGCCGGAGACCCAGTACTTC.

The chain employs TRBV6-5 and TRBJ2-1; 7 nucleotides line up with TRBD1. The V gene's germline CDR1 is MNHEY and CDR2 SVGAGI. This CDR3 contains 14 residues. V lost 6 bases to trimming and J lost 0 bases; unmatched junction nucleotides: 2. DNA of the CDR3: TGTGCCAGCAGAGACAGGGTCTCCTACAATGAGCAGTTCTTC. Translation: CASRDRVSYNEQFF.

The chain carries TRBV7-2 and TRBJ2-7; 11 bases map to TRBD2. CDR1 and CDR2 (germline): SGHTA, FQGNSA. With 3 bases clipped from V and 0 bases from J, the junction kept 4 bases outside the gene matches. This CDR3 has 16 amino acids. DNA for the CDR3: TGTGCCAGCAGCTTGGGACTAGCGGAATTCTCCTACGAGCAGTACTTC. Amino acids: CASSLGLAEFSYEQYF.

The rearrangement links TRBV9 to TRBJ2-5, with TRBD2 identical over 10 bases. The CDR3 runs 16 residues. Germline V gives CDR1 SGDLS, CDR2 YYNGEE. Losses at the gene ends were 0 bases for V and 6 bases for J; bases not matched to a gene: 8. CDR3 nucleotide sequence: TGTGCCAGCAGCGTAGGGACTAGCGGAGGGGGGAAGACCCAGTACTTC. It specifies CASSVGTSGGGKTQYF.

The chain couples TRBV28 to TRBJ2-7; D gene uncertain. The germline gives CDR1 MDHEN, CDR2 SYDVKM. The V end lost 3 bases, the J end lost 5 bases, and 2 bases lay between the germline ends. The CDR3 sequence is 10 residues long. The CDR3 loop is CASSFDEQYF. Here the CDR3 DNA reads TGTGCCAGCAGTTTCGACGAGCAGTACTTC.

The chain joins TRBV24-1 to TRBJ2-2; no clear D gene. This CDR3 is built from 14 residues. The germline V and J ends were trimmed by 5 bases and 3 bases, with 9 bases remaining between them. Germline V gene sequence: CDR1 KGHDR, CDR2 SFDVKD. CDR3 protein: CATSGSGYTGELFF. The CDR3 DNA reads as TGTGCCACCAGTGGTTCAGGTTACACCGGGGAGCTGTTTTTT.

The rearrangement links TRBV5-5 to TRBJ1-1; 8 positions match TRBD1. Unmatched junction bases numbered 13, after V lost 4 bases and J lost 8 bases. CDR3 size: 15 residues. The germline gives CDR1 SGHKS, CDR2 YYEKEE (reference sequence). The CDR3 nucleotides read TGTGCCAGCAGCGCCCGGGACAGGATTCTGTGGGAAGCTTTCTTT. Protein sequence: CASSARDRILWEAFF.

The chain carries TRBV18 and TRBJ2-5; D might be TRBD2 (5 bases). CDR1 KGHSH and CDR2 LQKENI come from the germline V gene. The V end was cut by 3 bases, the J end by 2 bases, with 13 bases between. The CDR3 sequence is 15 residues long. The CDR3 region has the DNA TGTGCCAGCTCACCGCGGTCGAGGGCTCAAGAGACCCAGTACTTC. Protein product: CASSPRSRAQETQYF. Full variable domain (remainder filled in from reference TRBV18 and TRBJ2-5): NAGVMQNPRHLVRRRGQEARLRCSPMKGHSHVYWYRQLPEEGLKFMVYLQKENIIDESGMPKERFSAEFPKEGPSILRIQQVVRGDSAAYFCASSPRSRAQETQYFGPGTRLLVL.

The chain has TRBV7-8 and TRBJ2-7, with TRBD2 matching over 8 bases. Germline V gene sequence: CDR1 SGHVS, CDR2 FQNEAQ. This CDR3 contains 14 residues. V lost 5 bases, J lost 4 bases, and 7 bases stayed unmatched. Here the CDR3 DNA reads TGTGCCAGCAGCCCGACAAGCGGGAGTTACGAGCAGTACTTC. Translating it yields CASSPTSGSYEQYF.

This chain links TRBV4-2 with TRBJ2-6; weak D call: TRBD2 (7 bases). Per the germline V gene, CDR1 is LGHNA and CDR2 is YNFKEQ. Trimming took 7 bases from V and 0 from J, leaving 19 bases between them. The CDR3 sequence is 18 residues long. The chain's CDR3 is CASTLGGQVVSGANVLTF. The CDR3 nucleotides are TGTGCCAGCACCCTGGGGGGGCAGGTGGTCTCTGGGGCCAACGTCCTGACTTTC.

This sequence joins TRBV25-1 and TRBJ1-1; 9 bases match TRBD1. Germline assignment: CDR1 MGHDK and CDR2 SYGVNS. The CDR3 is made up of 13 amino acids. With 5 bases clipped from V and 6 bases from J, the junction kept 4 bases outside the gene matches. CDR3 sequence (DNA): TGTGCCAGCAGTCTGGGACAGGGTCCTGAAGCTTTCTTT. As protein: CASSLGQGPEAFF. Full variable domain (missing parts from reference TRBV25-1 and TRBJ1-1): EADIYQTPRYLVIGTGKKITLECSQTMGHDKMYWYQQDPGMELHLIHYSYGVNSTEKGDLSSESTVSRIRTEHFPLTLESARPSHTSQYLCASSLGQGPEAFFGQGTRLTVV.

The chain employs TRBV30 and TRBJ2-1, with TRBD2 matching 11 bases. This CDR3 comprises 14 residues. Germline V gene lookup returns CDR1 GTSNPN and CDR2 SVGIG (reference sequence). The ends lost 1 base at V and 6 bases at J; junction bases unmatched: 2. The CDR3 nucleotides read TGTGCCTGGAGTGCACTAGCGGGAGTCAATGAGCAGTTCTTC. It codes for CAWSALAGVNEQFF.

This clone appeared once. The genes are TRBV5-4 and TRBJ2-6; 7 bases align to TRBD1. CDR1 and CDR2 from the germline V gene are SGHNT and YYREEE (reference sequence). The CDR3 has 16 amino acids. Trimming removed 5 bases from V and 0 bases from J; junction bases left unmatched: 5. Written as DNA, the CDR3 is TGTGCCAGCAGGGCGGACAGGAACTCTGGGGCCAACGTCCTGACTTTC. It encodes CASRADRNSGANVLTF.

The rearrangement links TRBV20-1 to TRBJ2-3, with D hard to call. V lost 3 bases and J 5 bases, leaving 6 bases between the germline ends. This CDR3 is 11 amino acids long. Per germline, CDR1 DFQATT and CDR2 SNEGSKA (reference sequence). CDR3 DNA sequence: TGCAGTGCTAGGCCGGGAGATACGCAGTATTTT. Translating gives CSARPGDTQYF.

V and J are TRBV28 and TRBJ1-1; D is unclear. Germline values: CDR1 MDHEN, CDR2 SYDVKM. The germline V and J ends were trimmed by 1 base and 5 bases, with 8 bases remaining between them. The CDR3 consists of 13 residues. The CDR3 DNA reads TGTGCCAGCAGTTTATTAGGGAGGACTGAAGCTTTCTTT. Translating it yields CASSLLGRTEAFF.

This chain uses TRBV14 with TRBJ2-5; TRBD2 aligns across 7 bases. The CDR3 consists of 18 residues. With 0 bases clipped from V and 1 base from J, the junction kept 11 bases outside the gene matches. Germline V gene lookup returns CDR1 SGHDN and CDR2 FVKESK. DNA for the CDR3: TGTGCCAGCAGCCAAGAAAGGATAGGGCTAGCGGTCCAAGAGACCCAGTACTTC. Translated, it gives CASSQERIGLAVQETQYF.

This clone was found once. The chain links TRBV18 to TRBJ2-5; 7 nucleotides align to TRBD2. This CDR3 spans 14 amino acids. CDR1 and CDR2 from the germline V gene are KGHSH and LQKENI. The junction had 3 bases not matched to a gene; V was cut back by 0 bases and J by 5 bases. The CDR3 nucleotides are TGTGCCAGCTCACCACCGGGGACTACCGAGACCCAGTACTTC. This encodes CASSPPGTTETQYF.

The chain links TRBV6-5 to TRBJ1-5; D gene uncertain. Germline-derived CDR1 and CDR2 are MNHEY and SVGAGI. The CDR3 is 14 amino acids. V gave up 6 bases and J gave up 6 bases, with 15 bases separating them. This CDR3 is CASSYRQVLQPQHF. The DNA of the CDR3 is TGTGCCAGCAGCTACCGCCAGGTTCTTCAGCCCCAGCATTTT.

The CDR3, as DNA: TGTGCCAGCAGCCCCCTGGCAGGGGCGAATGAGCAGTTCTTC. Protein: CASSPLAGANEQFF. The V call is TRBV6-4, the J call TRBJ2-1, with D possibly TRBD1 on 6 matching bases. The CDR3 runs 14 residues. CDR1 is MRHNA and CDR2 is SNTAGT in the germline V gene. Trimming removed 6 bases at V and 7 bases at J, with 16 bases between.

The chain's CDR3 is CATSRDLLNTEAFF. In DNA, the CDR3 is TGTGCCACCAGCAGAGATCTACTGAACACTGAAGCTTTCTTT. The V and J genes are TRBV15 and TRBJ1-1; unclear D gene. This CDR3 has 14 amino acids. The germline V and J ends were trimmed by 0 bases and 0 bases, with 5 bases remaining between them. Germline lookup yields CDR1 LNHNV and CDR2 YYDKDF (reference sequence).

The chain joins TRBV4-1 to TRBJ2-7; no firm D call. Trimming took 0 bases from V and 3 from J, leaving 6 bases between them. The CDR3 consists of 13 residues. Germline V lookup: CDR1 MGHRA, CDR2 YSYEKL. CDR3 sequence reads: CASSQDHGYEQYF. DNA of the CDR3: TGCGCCAGCAGCCAAGACCACGGCTACGAGCAGTACTTC.

The CDR3 DNA is TGTGCCAGCAGCCGCCTGAAGGGAGGAAAGAATGAGCAGTTCTTC. This codes for CASSRLKGGKNEQFF. The V gene is TRBV28, the J gene TRBJ2-1; D possibly corresponds to TRBD2 (6 bases). V lost 6 bases and J lost 7, with 19 bases in between. The CDR3 contains 15 residues. Germline V gene sequence: CDR1 MDHEN, CDR2 SYDVKM.

The rearrangement uses TRBV19 and TRBJ1-1, with D possibly being TRBD1 (6 bases). This CDR3 spans 16 amino acids. CDR1 and CDR2 from the germline V gene are LNHDA and SQIVND (reference sequence). The germline V and J ends were trimmed by 4 bases and 6 bases, with 21 bases remaining between them. CDR3 sequence (DNA): TGTGCCAGTAGTACTAAGCCGACAGGATGGGGCTCTGAAGCTTTCTTT. Translating it yields CASSTKPTGWGSEAFF. The full variable domain, with the rest looked up from reference TRBV19 and TRBJ1-1, is DGGITQSPKYLFRKEGQNVTLSCEQNLNHDAMYWYRQDPGQGLRLIYYSQIVNDFQKGDIAEGYSVSREKKESFPLTVTSAQKNPTAFYLCASSTKPTGWGSEAFFGQGTRLTVV.

This clone appeared a single time. The chain carries TRBV27 and TRBJ2-3; possibly TRBD2 for D (5 bases). V was trimmed by 5 bases and J by 6 bases, leaving 12 bases between them. This CDR3 comprises 13 residues. CDR1 MNHEY and CDR2 SMNVEV come from the germline V gene (reference sequence). Here the CDR3 DNA reads TGTGCCAGCAGTGAACGGGGAGTTGATACGCAGTATTTT. Residues: CASSERGVDTQYF.